This TCR beta chain was recovered during a study of blood T cell repertoires in COVID-19. Study in general: Some COVID-19 samples were acute and others convalescent; all came from the United States, Italy and Spain. From T cells, B-cell-depleted T cells, or PBMCs came the material, which was cDNA or gDNA.

How the authors handled the data: For nucleated cells, counts were estimated from reference gene primer amplification. The table came from immunoSEQ multiplex PCR; TCRdb's copy has only in-frame clones and leaves some out. From that table come the V and J calls and clone size; the DNA was used to work out D and trimming. Here the sample spans about 14,000 clones, around 73% being singletons. This clone was found a few times. V lost 3 bases and J lost 2; bases outside the gene matches: 5. This CDR3 has 15 amino acids. CDR1 is SGDLS and CDR2 is YYNGEE in the germline V gene. The sequencing sample was made of peripheral blood. The chain links TRBV9 to TRBJ2-3; 8 bases match TRBD1. The clonotype comes from a man aged 65 to 79 with acute or convalescent COVID-19. In DNA, the CDR3 is TGTGCCAGCAGCGACCCGACAGGGGTCACAGATACGCAGTATTTT. Its protein product is CASSDPTGVTDTQYF.